Presented here are 19 T cell receptor beta chains from one specimen sequenced in a study of T cell responses to AZD1222 COVID-19 vaccine. Clones were read by immunoSEQ multiplex PCR, and TCRdb kept only the in-frame ones, dropping some. The table lists approximately 300,000 clones, approximately 94% of them singletons, with less than 0.65% in the top ten. Material: peripheral blood, obtained 28 days after the second AZD1222 dose. The receptors derive from an adult who received the AZD1222 COVID-19 vaccine.

This chain joins TRBV2 and TRBJ2-4; D gene ambiguous. CDR3 length: 14 residues. With 5 bases removed from V and 1 base from J, the gap between germline ends came to 9 bases. Per germline, CDR1 SNHLY and CDR2 FYNNEI. CDR3 in amino acids: CASSPTGAKNIQYF. Here the CDR3 DNA reads TGTGCCAGCAGTCCGACGGGTGCCAAAAACATTCAGTACTTC.

V usage is TRBV18 and J usage is TRBJ1-6; D ambiguous. The CDR3 covers 13 residues. The V and J ends lost 3 bases and 7 bases respectively, with 7 bases between them. The germline CDR1 and CDR2 sequences are KGHSH and LQKENI. CDR3 amino acids: CASSPDGNSPLHF. The CDR3 DNA reads TGTGCCAGCTCACCGGACGGGAATTCACCCCTCCACTTT.

This rearrangement joins TRBV6-5 to TRBJ2-7; TRBD2 might be the D (5 bases). Trimming stripped 5 bases from V and 3 bases from J, with 11 bases between. This CDR3 region has 13 residues. Germline V lookup: CDR1 MNHEY, CDR2 SVGAGI. The CDR3 reads CASSRQRGYEQYF. The DNA for the CDR3 is TGTGCCAGCAGTCGGCAACGGGGCTACGAGCAGTACTTC.

V usage is TRBV10-3 and J usage is TRBJ2-3; 8 bases are shared with TRBD1. The CDR3 consists of 14 residues. CDR1 is ENHRY and CDR2 is SYGVKD in the germline V gene. V lost 10 bases, J lost 2 bases, and 8 bases stayed unmatched. The CDR3 region is CATLDRGVTDTQYF. The DNA of the CDR3 is TGTGCCACGTTAGACAGGGGAGTCACAGATACGCAGTATTTT.

The chain recombines TRBV7-9 with TRBJ1-1; weak D call: TRBD1 (6 bases). Looked up from germline, CDR1 is SEHNR and CDR2 is FQNEAQ (reference sequence). The CDR3 runs to 15 residues. With 0 bases removed from V and 11 bases from J, the gap between germline ends came to 19 bases. The CDR3 is CASSLAQGRSKRAFF. The DNA for the CDR3 is TGTGCCAGCAGCTTAGCCCAGGGGAGGTCTAAAAGGGCTTTCTTT.

The rearrangement links TRBV20-1 to TRBJ1-1; tentative D call: TRBD1 (5 bases). Germline assignment: CDR1 DFQATT and CDR2 SNEGSKA (reference sequence). The CDR3 is 14 residues long. V lost 3 bases, J lost 8 bases, and 19 bases lay in between. The CDR3 loop is CSASKGARFSEAFF. For the CDR3, the DNA is TGCAGTGCTAGTAAAGGGGCCCGGTTCTCCGAAGCTTTCTTT.

The gene calls are TRBV9 and TRBJ2-7; 9 bases align to TRBD1. Trimming at V came to 4 bases and at J to 3 bases, leaving 5 bases not matched to a gene. Germline CDR1 is SGDLS and CDR2 is YYNGEE. The CDR3 covers 14 residues. For the CDR3, the DNA is TGTGCCAGCAGCCCGGGACAGGGTATCTACGAGCAGTACTTC. It specifies CASSPGQGIYEQYF.

The rearrangement uses TRBV6-5 and TRBJ2-7, with unresolved D. The CDR3 is made up of 11 amino acids. The ends were cut back, 2 bases at V and 6 bases at J, with 5 bases in the middle. From germline, CDR1 is MNHEY and CDR2 SVGAGI. This chain's CDR3 is CASSYIIEQYF. In nucleotides, the CDR3 is TGTGCCAGCAGTTACATAATCGAGCAGTACTTC.

This chain links TRBV5-1 with TRBJ2-1; possibly TRBD1 or TRBD2 for D (6 bases each). The germline CDR1 and CDR2 sequences are SGHRS and YFSETQ. The CDR3 has 16 residues. V shed 1 base and J shed 3 bases, with 14 bases lying between them. DNA for the CDR3: TGCGCCAGCAGCTTGACGGGGGCCCTCCTCTACAATGAGCAGTTCTTC. Amino acids: CASSLTGALLYNEQFF.

This chain's CDR3 is CASSLEEGQPQHF. The CDR3 DNA is TGTGCCAGCAGCTTAGAAGAGGGACAGCCCCAGCATTTT. The chain links TRBV7-8 to TRBJ1-5, with D hard to call. This CDR3 has 13 residues. CDR1 is SGHVS and CDR2 is FQNEAQ in the germline V gene. The ends were cut back, 1 base at V and 7 bases at J, with 8 bases in the middle.

The CDR3 region has the DNA TGTGCCACCAGCAGAGATCCTACCCCCCAGGTGGAGACCCAGTACTTC. This gives the protein CATSRDPTPQVETQYF. The V gene is TRBV15, the J gene TRBJ2-5; D gene uncertain. V lost 0 bases and J lost 5, with 16 bases in between. Germline CDR1 and CDR2: LNHNV and YYDKDF (reference sequence). The CDR3 consists of 16 residues.

This chain uses TRBV15 with TRBJ2-2, with a weak D call TRBD1 (6 bases). This CDR3 has 15 amino acids. Trimming pared 2 bases from V and 1 base from J, leaving 8 bases between. The germline CDR1 and CDR2 sequences are LNHNV and YYDKDF (reference sequence). The DNA for the CDR3 is TGTGCCACCAGCAGAAAGACAGGGAACACCGGGGAGCTGTTTTTT. Amino acid sequence: CATSRKTGNTGELFF.

The chain has TRBV3-1 (or the pseudogene TRBV3-2) and TRBJ1-1; D is ambiguous. CDR3 length: 12 amino acids. V was cut by 2 bases and J by 7 bases, with 8 bases left in between. Germline values: CDR1 LGHDT, CDR2 YNNKEL (reference sequence). CDR3 nucleotide sequence: TGTGCCAGCAGCCAACTGGACGGTGAAGCTTTCTTT. Amino acid sequence: CASSQLDGEAFF.

The chain employs TRBV10-3 and TRBJ2-1; TRBD1 agrees at 10 bases. Unmatched junction bases numbered 14, after V lost 11 bases and J lost 10 bases. The CDR3 is 14 residues long. Per germline, CDR1 ENHRY and CDR2 SYGVKD. In nucleotides, the CDR3 is TGTGCCGCAAAGATGGGACAGGGGCTAACGGAGCAGTTCTTC. Its translation: CAAKMGQGLTEQFF.

V gene TRBV5-6 combines with J gene TRBJ1-5; 11 bases line up with TRBD1. V shed 5 bases and J 3 bases; nucleotides not matched to a gene: 10. Looked up from germline, CDR1 is SGHDT and CDR2 is YYEEEE. The length of the CDR3 is 17 residues. CDR3 residues: CASSYKGTGGLNQPQHF. CDR3 bases: TGTGCCAGCAGTTATAAAGGGACAGGGGGTCTCAATCAGCCCCAGCATTTT.

The CDR3 coding sequence is TGTGCCAGCAGTTTAGTCCGGATCACTGAAGCTTTCTTT. Protein sequence: CASSLVRITEAFF. The chain combines TRBV28 with TRBJ1-1, with unresolved D. Germline CDR1 is MDHEN and CDR2 is SYDVKM. Trimming took 2 bases from V and 4 from J, leaving 8 bases between them. This CDR3 contains 13 residues.

V usage is TRBV7-8 and J usage is TRBJ2-7, with TRBD1 matching 7 bases. CDR3 length: 13 amino acids. Germline assignment: CDR1 SGHVS and CDR2 FQNEAQ. The junction had 3 bases not matched to a gene; V was cut back by 5 bases and J by 2 bases. This CDR3 reads CASSPQGAYEQYF. CDR3 nucleotide sequence: TGTGCCAGCAGCCCTCAGGGGGCCTACGAGCAGTACTTC.

The V and J genes are TRBV7-9 and TRBJ1-2; D unresolved. Germline CDR1 reads SEHNR; CDR2 reads FQNEAQ (reference sequence). Trimming cost V 2 bases and J 6 bases, with 22 bases left between them. The CDR3 covers 17 residues. CDR3 DNA sequence: TGTGCCAGCAGCTTAAAGTCCTACGGCCCCAATGTAGATGGCTACACCTTC. Translated: CASSLKSYGPNVDGYTF. Full variable domain (outside the CDR3, taken from reference TRBV7-9 and TRBJ1-2): DTGVSQNPRHKITKRGQNVTFRCDPISEHNRLYWYRQTLGQGPEFLTYFQNEAQLEKSRLLSDRFSAERPKGSFSTLEIQRTEQGDSAMYLCASSLKSYGPNVDGYTFGSGTRLTVV.

The chain couples TRBV2 to TRBJ1-5, with D perhaps matching TRBD1 (6 bases). Trimming took 8 bases from V and 6 from J, leaving 17 bases between them. The CDR3 contains 14 residues. Per the germline V gene, CDR1 is SNHLY and CDR2 is FYNNEI. The chain's CDR3 is CASGVGGQGQPQHF. CDR3 sequence (DNA): TGTGCCAGCGGTGTGGGGGGGCAGGGTCAGCCCCAGCATTTT.